The 21 T cell receptor beta chains listed next were all sequenced from one sample in a study of cytomegalovirus exposure and HLA in healthy donors. Use of 60 Vbeta and 13 Jbeta primers characterized the PCR. The method was immunoSEQ multiplex PCR; TCRdb's version includes in-frame clones alone and lacks a portion of them. This sample has 90,000 to 120,000 clones, with about 72% found just once. The sequenced sample was PBMCs. The receptors originated from a man aged 18 to 29 in good health and CMV-seronegative.

In its sample, this clone was seen many times. This chain joins TRBV5-6 and TRBJ1-2; possible D gene TRBD1, 5 bases. The CDR3 covers 14 residues. From germline, CDR1 is SGHDT and CDR2 YYEEEE. V lost 6 bases, J lost 5 bases, and 17 bases lay in between. The CDR3 DNA reads TGTGCCAGCACCCATGGAGGGAAGGGGTATGGCTACACCTTC. Protein product: CASTHGGKGYGYTF.

Concerning this clone: At one end the junction does not follow the germline gene, possibly because of a read error. Other DNA sequences from this sample encode an identical CDR3 as well. The J gene is TRBJ2-2, the V gene TRBV2, with TRBD1 matching over 9 bases. There are 15 residues in the CDR3. Germline V CDR1 and CDR2: SNHLY, FYNNEI. CDR3: CASSRDRVASGELFF. CDR3 sequence (DNA): TGCGCCAGCAGCCGGGACAGGGTCGCGTCCGGGGAGCTGTTTTTT. The full variable domain, its missing parts supplied by reference TRBV2 and TRBJ2-2, is EPEVTQTPSHQVTQMGQEVILRCVPISNHLYFYWYRQILGQKVEFLVSFYNNEISEKSEIFDDQFSVERPDGSNFTLKIRSTKLEDSAMYFCASSRDRVASGELFFGEGSRLTVL.

V gene TRBV7-8 combines with J gene TRBJ2-7; possibly TRBD2 for D (7 bases). V lost 4 bases, J lost 3 bases, and 22 bases lay in between. Germline-derived CDR1 and CDR2 are SGHVS and FQNEAQ. This CDR3 region has 17 residues. The CDR3 here is CASSSYAAGAYYYEQYF. CDR3 DNA sequence: TGTGCCAGCAGCTCCTATGCGGCGGGGGCCTATTACTACGAGCAGTACTTC. Full variable domain (remainder filled in from reference TRBV7-8 and TRBJ2-7): GAGVSQSPRYKVAKRGQDVALRCDPISGHVSLFWYQQALGQGPEFLTYFQNEAQLDKSGLPSDRFFAERPEGSVSTLKIQRTQQEDSAVYLCASSSYAAGAYYYEQYFGPGTRLTVT.

This clone was detected only once. The V and J genes are TRBV15 and TRBJ1-4, with 8 bases fitting TRBD1. The CDR3 sequence is 16 residues long. The V gene end was trimmed by 3 bases and the J gene end by 4 bases; junction bases not matched to a gene: 7. The germline CDR1 and CDR2 sequences are LNHNV and YYDKDF (reference sequence). The CDR3 region has the DNA TGTGCCACCAGCAGTGGCAGGGGGCGAGGTAATGAAAAACTGTTTTTT. It yields the protein CATSSGRGRGNEKLFF.

V is TRBV5-5 and J is TRBJ1-2; 11 positions match TRBD1. CDR3 length equals 14 residues. Germline V lookup: CDR1 SGHKS, CDR2 YYEKEE (reference sequence). V trimming: 1 base; J trimming: 7 bases; junction bases outside the gene matches: 3. The CDR3 nucleotides are TGTGCCAGCAGCTTGTGGGGGACAGGGGGTGGCTACACCTTC. It codes for CASSLWGTGGGYTF.

V and J are TRBV6-5 and TRBJ1-2; the match to TRBD1 covers 7 bases. This CDR3 is 14 amino acids long. V lost 4 bases, J lost 5 bases, and 7 bases stayed unmatched. Looked up from germline, CDR1 is MNHEY and CDR2 is SVGAGI. DNA of the CDR3: TGTGCCAGCAGTTTAGGGGGCAGAGGGTATGGCTACACCTTC. Translating it yields CASSLGGRGYGYTF.

The table lists this clone with a few counts. The chain carries TRBV6-5 and TRBJ1-3, with D perhaps matching TRBD1 (5 bases). CDR3 length: 15 amino acids. V was trimmed by 6 bases and J by 0 bases, leaving 12 bases between them. CDR1 MNHEY and CDR2 SVGAGI come from the germline V gene. CDR3 in DNA: TGTGCCAGCAGCGCCGACAGCAACTCTGGAAACACCATATATTTT. Its translation: CASSADSNSGNTIYF.

V is TRBV4-3 and J is TRBJ2-2, with 10 bases that match TRBD1. Germline V CDR1 and CDR2: LGHNA, YSLEER. CDR3 length equals 15 residues. V lost 3 bases to trimming and J lost 6 bases; unmatched junction nucleotides: 4. As DNA, the CDR3 is TGCGCCAGCAGCCAGGGGACAGGGGTTCCCGGGGAGCTGTTTTTT. This encodes CASSQGTGVPGELFF.

This sequence joins TRBV6-4 and TRBJ1-5, with a tentative D call TRBD1 (6 bases). CDR3 length: 15 residues. Germline CDR1 is MRHNA and CDR2 is SNTAGT. V lost 3 bases to trimming and J lost 3 bases, with 12 bases between them. The CDR3 nucleotides read TGTGCCAGCAGTGAAGAGTGGACAGTCAATCAGCCCCAGCATTTT. It yields the protein CASSEEWTVNQPQHF.

The chain joins TRBV4-3 to TRBJ1-2, with TRBD1 matching 7 bases. The V gene end was trimmed by 4 bases and the J gene end by 6 bases; junction bases not matched to a gene: 5. The CDR3 runs to 13 residues. CDR1 and CDR2 from the germline V gene are LGHNA and YSLEER. The CDR3 sequence: CASSRRTGDGYTF. Here the CDR3 DNA reads TGCGCCAGCAGCCGCCGGACAGGCGATGGCTACACCTTC.

V and J are TRBV7-8 and TRBJ2-6; a weak D match, TRBD1 (5 bases). This CDR3 has 16 amino acids. The germline V and J ends were trimmed by 5 bases and 2 bases, with 13 bases remaining between them. Germline V lookup: CDR1 SGHVS, CDR2 FQNEAQ. The CDR3 coding sequence is TGTGCCAGCAGCGCCCTAGGGGTGGCTGGGGCCAACGTCCTGACTTTC. This sequence encodes CASSALGVAGANVLTF.

The chain links TRBV7-8 to TRBJ2-7; the D is unclear. Germline loops: CDR1 SGHVS, CDR2 FQNEAQ. V lost 1 base to trimming and J lost 4 bases, with 11 bases between them. The CDR3 runs to 14 residues. CDR3 amino acids: CASSLVAYGYEQYF. CDR3 DNA sequence: TGTGCCAGCAGCTTAGTTGCCTACGGGTACGAGCAGTACTTC. Together with reference TRBV7-8 and TRBJ2-7, the CDR3 gives the full variable domain: GAGVSQSPRYKVAKRGQDVALRCDPISGHVSLFWYQQALGQGPEFLTYFQNEAQLDKSGLPSDRFFAERPEGSVSTLKIQRTQQEDSAVYLCASSLVAYGYEQYFGPGTRLTVT.

The V gene is TRBV7-6, the J gene TRBJ2-2, with TRBD2 matching over 8 bases. Germline CDR1 is SGHVS and CDR2 is FNYEAQ. The CDR3 runs to 15 residues. The trim removed 2 bases at V and 7 bases at J, leaving 6 bases unmatched. DNA for the CDR3: TGTGCCAGCAGCTTAAACGGGGGGGCCTTCGGGGAGCTGTTTTTT. Its translation is CASSLNGGAFGELFF.

This clone was observed a handful of times. The CDR3 nucleotides read TGTGCCAGCCGCTCTGGAAACACCATATATTTT. It specifies CASRSGNTIYF. The J gene is TRBJ1-3, the V gene TRBV6-6; D is unclear. CDR3 length equals 11 residues. The germline V gene encodes CDR1 MNHNY and CDR2 SVGAGI (reference sequence). V was pared by 8 bases and J by 0 bases, with 2 bases between.

The V call is TRBV28, the J call TRBJ1-2; D is unresolved. The ends were cut back, 8 bases at V and 2 bases at J, with 9 bases in the middle. The germline CDR1 and CDR2 sequences are MDHEN and SYDVKM. The CDR3 is made up of 12 amino acids. The CDR3 sequence is CASLRANYGYTF. Written as DNA, the CDR3 is TGTGCCAGCCTGAGGGCAAACTATGGCTACACCTTC.

This chain joins TRBV5-6 and TRBJ2-5, with a weak D call TRBD2 (7 bases). CDR3 length equals 16 residues. Germline lookup yields CDR1 SGHDT and CDR2 YYEEEE. Trimming removed 1 base from V and 0 bases from J, with 13 bases in between. CDR3 region: CASSLRGGAHQETQYF. The CDR3 DNA sequence: TGTGCCAGCAGCTTGAGGGGGGGGGCCCACCAAGAGACCCAGTACTTC.

The table lists this clone with a count of one. The chain has TRBV6-4 and TRBJ1-2; 9 bases agree with TRBD1. Germline CDR1 reads MRHNA; CDR2 reads SNTAGT. Trimming removed 0 bases from V and 8 bases from J; junction bases left unmatched: 7. The CDR3 length is 15 residues. DNA for the CDR3: TGTGCCAGCAGTGACTCTGGACAGGGGTTTCGCGGCTACACCTTC. Amino acid sequence: CASSDSGQGFRGYTF.

The chain recombines TRBV11-2 with TRBJ2-2; D is unclear. V dropped 10 bases and J dropped 7 bases, with 13 bases sitting between them. Germline CDR1 SGHAT, CDR2 FQNNGV. CDR3 length equals 12 residues. CDR3 amino acids: CAITPVSGELFF. The CDR3 coding sequence is TGTGCCATTACCCCCGTCAGCGGGGAGCTGTTTTTT.

This chain joins TRBV4-3 and TRBJ2-1; unclear D gene. Trimming left V 1 base short and J 2 bases short, with 12 bases between. Germline CDR1 and CDR2: LGHNA and YSLEER. The CDR3 length is 16 residues. The CDR3 DNA reads as TGCGCCAGCAGCCAAGTTGGCAGGTTAGCCTACAATGAGCAGTTCTTC. Its translation is CASSQVGRLAYNEQFF.

CDR3 region: CATGSGANVLTF. Here the CDR3 DNA reads TGTGCCACCGGCTCTGGGGCCAACGTCCTGACTTTC. The chain couples TRBV6-1 to TRBJ2-6, with D unclear. Germline-derived CDR1 and CDR2 are MNHNS and SASEGT. Trimming stripped 10 bases from V and 0 bases from J, with 4 bases between. The CDR3 is 12 residues long.

V usage is TRBV27 and J usage is TRBJ1-6; D gene uncertain. The CDR3 has 17 residues. The V end was cut by 1 base, the J end by 0 bases, with 10 bases between. Germline V gives CDR1 MNHEY, CDR2 SMNVEV (reference sequence). As DNA, the CDR3 is TGTGCCAGCAGTTTATTAGCCGGCGGCTCCTATAATTCACCCCTCCACTTT. This translates into CASSLLAGGSYNSPLHF.